This TCR beta chain was documented in a study of CD8 T cells in ankylosing spondylitis. Study conclusions and caveats: What appeared characteristic of ankylosing spondylitis blood was a TCR beta motif of eight or nine highly homologous variants. Reportedly, matched ankylosing spondylitis synovial fluid was significantly enriched for disease-linked clones.

For this clonotype: Antigen unknown.

TCRdb fed the 5' RACE reads into MiXCR, producing one record per CDR3 protein. The profile covers approximately 400,000 distinct CDR3 sequences, with 17% appearing a single time and around 0.92% taken by the ten largest. The germline gives CDR1 DFQATT, CDR2 SNEGSKA (reference sequence). The CDR3 length is 17 residues. The junction had 12 bases not matched to a gene; V was cut back by 0 bases and J by 5 bases. Sequenced material: blood, either unsorted or a sorted T cell fraction (not recorded which). The sequence was obtained from a male donor with ankylosing spondylitis. The rearrangement joins TRBV20-1 to TRBJ2-2; 7 nucleotides match TRBD2. The chain's CDR3 is CSARDQRLAGGTGELFF. The CDR3 DNA reads TGCAGTGCTAGAGATCAGAGACTAGCCGGGGGGACCGGGGAGCTGTTTTTT.